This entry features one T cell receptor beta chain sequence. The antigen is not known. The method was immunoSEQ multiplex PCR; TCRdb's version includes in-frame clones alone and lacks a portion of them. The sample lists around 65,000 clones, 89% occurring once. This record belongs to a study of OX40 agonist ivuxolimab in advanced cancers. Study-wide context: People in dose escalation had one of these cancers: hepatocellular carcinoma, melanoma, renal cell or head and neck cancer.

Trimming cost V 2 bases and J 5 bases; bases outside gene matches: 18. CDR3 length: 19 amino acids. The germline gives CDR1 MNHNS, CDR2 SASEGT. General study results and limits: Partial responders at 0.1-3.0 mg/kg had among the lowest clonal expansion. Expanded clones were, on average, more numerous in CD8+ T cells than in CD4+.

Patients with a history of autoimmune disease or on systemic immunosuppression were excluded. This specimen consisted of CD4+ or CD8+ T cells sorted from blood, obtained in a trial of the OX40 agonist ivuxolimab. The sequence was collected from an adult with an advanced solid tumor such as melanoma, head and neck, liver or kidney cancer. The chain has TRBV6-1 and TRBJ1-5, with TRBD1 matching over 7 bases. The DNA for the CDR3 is TGTGCCAGCAGTGAACTCTTACAATGGGACAGCCGAGGCTATCAGCCCCAGCATTTT. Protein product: CASSELLQWDSRGYQPQHF.